The clone carrying this T cell receptor (beta chain) came up a few times. Assay used: immunoSEQ multiplex PCR; TCRdb lists only in-frame clones, some missing. The sample yields just under 550,000 clones, around 82% seen once. The CDR3 has 16 residues. With 3 bases clipped from V and 7 bases from J, the junction kept 12 bases outside the gene matches. The germline gives CDR1 SQVTM, CDR2 ANQGSEA. The sample is drawn from a study of shared T cell receptors in the human thymus. The same sample was also used in a study of human thymus T cells. That paper adds: Having surgery to correct congenital heart defects, healthy Finnish infants acted as the donors. It was from resections taken during corrective heart surgery that the thymus tissue came. Seemingly biased V and J gene usage marked thymic and blood repertoires. What related research reported was that thymic repertoires overlapped highly among unrelated individuals.

V gene TRBV29-1 combines with J gene TRBJ1-2; 12 bases map to TRBD1. The TCR sequence derives from a boy younger than two with a congenital heart defect. Sequenced input: thymocytes. The CDR3 protein is CSVDLPGQGAHLGYTF. CDR3 DNA sequence: TGCAGCGTTGACTTACCGGGACAGGGGGCGCACCTTGGCTACACCTTC.